This TCR beta chain was obtained from a study of radiation and T cells in renal cell carcinoma. Whole-study results and caveats: Baseline intratumoral clonotype presence is unknown without pretreatment biopsies.

The sample's time point: blood 4 weeks post-SBRT, at nephrectomy. The treatment: 15 Gy SBRT to primary tumor, nephrectomy 4 weeks later. Nephrectomy followed 15 Gy stereotactic body radiation by 4 weeks. After SBRT, blood was collected at 2 and 4 weeks, plus baseline. The tumor was a clear cell renal cell carcinoma. The repertoire was sequenced with immunoSEQ multiplex PCR; TCRdb's copy has only in-frame clones and lacks some. The sample holds tens of thousands of clones; over 80% are singletons and the top ten take 9.4%. On this clone: Its antigen remains unidentified.

Sample: blood, taken from a patient whose treatment included radiotherapy and nephrectomy. This TCR came from a man in his forties or fifties with renal cell carcinoma.

The CDR3 protein is CASSDRGDQPQHF. The CDR3 DNA follows: TGTGCCAGCAGTGACCGGGGGGATCAGCCCCAGCATTTT. The chain uses TRBV6-1 and TRBJ1-5; possibly TRBD1 for D (5 bases). The V end was cut by 3 bases, the J end by 5 bases, with 8 bases between. Per the germline V gene, CDR1 is MNHNS and CDR2 is SASEGT. The CDR3 sequence is 13 residues long.